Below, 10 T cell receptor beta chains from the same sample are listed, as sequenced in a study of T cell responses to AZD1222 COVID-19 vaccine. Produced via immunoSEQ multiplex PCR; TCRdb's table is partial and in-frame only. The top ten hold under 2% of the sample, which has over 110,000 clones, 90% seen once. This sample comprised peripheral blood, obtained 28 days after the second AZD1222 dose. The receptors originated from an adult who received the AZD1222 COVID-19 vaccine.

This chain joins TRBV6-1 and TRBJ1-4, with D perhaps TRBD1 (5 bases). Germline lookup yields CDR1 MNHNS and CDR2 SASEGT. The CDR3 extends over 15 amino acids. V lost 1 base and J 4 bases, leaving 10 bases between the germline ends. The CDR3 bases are TGTGCCAGCAGTGAAGGGCCAGGACATAATGAAAAACTGTTTTTT. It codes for CASSEGPGHNEKLFF.

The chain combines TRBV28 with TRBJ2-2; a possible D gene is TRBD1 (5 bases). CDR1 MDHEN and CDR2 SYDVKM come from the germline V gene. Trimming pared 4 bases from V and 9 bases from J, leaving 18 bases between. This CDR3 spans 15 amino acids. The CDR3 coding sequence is TGTGCCAGCAGTTCTGGACAAGACCAAACCCGGGAGCTGTTTTTT. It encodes CASSSGQDQTRELFF. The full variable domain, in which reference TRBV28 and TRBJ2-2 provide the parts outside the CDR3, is DVKVTQSSRYLVKRTGEKVFLECVQDMDHENMFWYRQDPGLGLRLIYFSYDVKMKEKGDIPEGYSVSREKKERFSLILESASTNQTSMYLCASSSGQDQTRELFFGEGSRLTVL.

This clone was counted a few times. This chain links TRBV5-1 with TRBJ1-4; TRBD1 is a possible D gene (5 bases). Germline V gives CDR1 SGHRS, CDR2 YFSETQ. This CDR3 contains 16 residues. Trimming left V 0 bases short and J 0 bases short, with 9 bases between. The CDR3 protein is CASSLGGRSTNEKLFF. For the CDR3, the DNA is TGCGCCAGCAGCTTGGGGGGACGTTCAACTAATGAAAAACTGTTTTTT.

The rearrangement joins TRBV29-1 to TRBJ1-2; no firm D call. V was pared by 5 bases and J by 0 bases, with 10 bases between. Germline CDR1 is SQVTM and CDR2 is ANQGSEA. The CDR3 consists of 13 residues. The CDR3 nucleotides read TGCAGCGTTCGTAGCGGCTCTAACTATGGCTACACCTTC. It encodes CSVRSGSNYGYTF.

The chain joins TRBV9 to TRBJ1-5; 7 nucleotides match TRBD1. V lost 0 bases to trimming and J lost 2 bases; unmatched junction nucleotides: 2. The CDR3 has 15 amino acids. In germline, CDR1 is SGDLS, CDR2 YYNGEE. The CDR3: CASSVDGQGNQPQHF. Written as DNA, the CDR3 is TGTGCCAGCAGCGTAGACGGACAGGGCAATCAGCCCCAGCATTTT.

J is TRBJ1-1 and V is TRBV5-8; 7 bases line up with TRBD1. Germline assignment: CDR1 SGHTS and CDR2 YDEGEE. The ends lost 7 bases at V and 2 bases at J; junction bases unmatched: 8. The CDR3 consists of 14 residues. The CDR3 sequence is CASLQGQYNTEAFF. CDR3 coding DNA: TGTGCCAGCCTACAGGGACAGTACAACACTGAAGCTTTCTTT.

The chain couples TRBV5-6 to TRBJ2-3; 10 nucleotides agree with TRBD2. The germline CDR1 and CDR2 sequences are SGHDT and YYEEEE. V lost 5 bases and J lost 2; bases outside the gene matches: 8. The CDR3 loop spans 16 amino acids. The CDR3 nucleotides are TGTGCCAGCAGTAGGACTAGCGGTGTTGACACAGATACGCAGTATTTT. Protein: CASSRTSGVDTDTQYF.

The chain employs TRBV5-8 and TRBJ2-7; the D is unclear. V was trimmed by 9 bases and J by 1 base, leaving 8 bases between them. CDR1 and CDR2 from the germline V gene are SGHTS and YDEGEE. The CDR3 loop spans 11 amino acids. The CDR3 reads CATTGSYEQYF. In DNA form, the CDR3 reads TGTGCCACGACCGGTTCCTACGAGCAGTACTTC.

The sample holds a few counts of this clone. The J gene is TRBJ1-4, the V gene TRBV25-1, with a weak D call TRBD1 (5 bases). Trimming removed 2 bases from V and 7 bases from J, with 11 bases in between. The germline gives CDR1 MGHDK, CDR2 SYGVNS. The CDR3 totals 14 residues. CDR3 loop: CASSEQGRGEKLFF. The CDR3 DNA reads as TGTGCCAGCAGTGAACAGGGTAGAGGTGAAAAACTGTTTTTT.

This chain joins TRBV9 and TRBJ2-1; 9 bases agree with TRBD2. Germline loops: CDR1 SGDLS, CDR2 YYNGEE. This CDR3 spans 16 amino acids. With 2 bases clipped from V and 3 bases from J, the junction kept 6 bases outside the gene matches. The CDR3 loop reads CASSVTGTSSYNEQFF. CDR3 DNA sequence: TGTGCCAGCAGCGTCACCGGGACTAGCAGCTACAATGAGCAGTTCTTC.